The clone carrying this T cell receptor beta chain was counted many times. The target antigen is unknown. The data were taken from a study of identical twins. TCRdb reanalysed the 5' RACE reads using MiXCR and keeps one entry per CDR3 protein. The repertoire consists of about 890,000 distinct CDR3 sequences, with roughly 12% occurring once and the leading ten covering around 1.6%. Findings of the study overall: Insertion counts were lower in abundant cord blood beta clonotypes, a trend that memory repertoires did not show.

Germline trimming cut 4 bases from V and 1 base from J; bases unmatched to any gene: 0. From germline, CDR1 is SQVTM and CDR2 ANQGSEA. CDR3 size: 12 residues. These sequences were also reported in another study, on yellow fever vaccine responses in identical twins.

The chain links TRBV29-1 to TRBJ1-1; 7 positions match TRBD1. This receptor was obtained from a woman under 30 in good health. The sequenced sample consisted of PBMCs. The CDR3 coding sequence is TGCAGCGTTGGGACAGGGAACACTGAAGCTTTCTTT. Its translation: CSVGTGNTEAFF. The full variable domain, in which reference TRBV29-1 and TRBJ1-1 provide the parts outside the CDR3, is SAVISQKPSRDICQRGTSLTIQCQVDSQVTMMFWYRQQPGQSLTLIATANQGSEATYESGFVIDKFPISRPNLTFSTLTVSNMSPEDSSIYLCSVGTGNTEAFFGQGTRLTVV.